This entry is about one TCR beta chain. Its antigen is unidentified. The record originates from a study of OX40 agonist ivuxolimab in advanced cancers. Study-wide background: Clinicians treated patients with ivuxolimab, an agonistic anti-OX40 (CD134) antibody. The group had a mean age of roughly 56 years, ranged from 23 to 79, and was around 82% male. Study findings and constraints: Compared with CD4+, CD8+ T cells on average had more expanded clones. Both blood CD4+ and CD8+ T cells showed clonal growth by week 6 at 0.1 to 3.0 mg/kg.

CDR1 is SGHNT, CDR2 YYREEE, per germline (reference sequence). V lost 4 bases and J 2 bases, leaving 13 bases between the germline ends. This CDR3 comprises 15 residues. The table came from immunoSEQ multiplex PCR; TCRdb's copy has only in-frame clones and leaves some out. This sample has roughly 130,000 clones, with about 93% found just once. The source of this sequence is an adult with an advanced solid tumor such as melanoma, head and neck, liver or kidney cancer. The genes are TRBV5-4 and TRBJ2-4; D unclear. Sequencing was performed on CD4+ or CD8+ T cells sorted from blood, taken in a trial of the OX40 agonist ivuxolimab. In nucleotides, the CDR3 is TGTGCCAGCAGCCCGTTCCCAGGAACCAAAAACATTCAGTACTTC. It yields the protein CASSPFPGTKNIQYF. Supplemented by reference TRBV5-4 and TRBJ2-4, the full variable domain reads ETGVTQSPTHLIKTRGQQVTLRCSSQSGHNTVSWYQQALGQGPQFIFQYYREEENGRGNFPPRFSGLQFPNYSSELNVNALELDDSALYLCASSPFPGTKNIQYFGAGTRLSVL.